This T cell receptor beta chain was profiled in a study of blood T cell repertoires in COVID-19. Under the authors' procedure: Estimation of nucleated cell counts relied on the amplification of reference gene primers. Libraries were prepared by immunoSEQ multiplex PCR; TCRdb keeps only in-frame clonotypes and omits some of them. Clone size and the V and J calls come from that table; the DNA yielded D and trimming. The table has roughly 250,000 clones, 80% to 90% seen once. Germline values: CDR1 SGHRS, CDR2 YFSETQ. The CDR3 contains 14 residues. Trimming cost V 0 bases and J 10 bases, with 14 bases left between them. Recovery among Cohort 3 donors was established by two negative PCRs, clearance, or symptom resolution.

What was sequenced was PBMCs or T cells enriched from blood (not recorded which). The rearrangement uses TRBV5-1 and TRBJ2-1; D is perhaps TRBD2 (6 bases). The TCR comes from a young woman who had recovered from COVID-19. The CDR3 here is CASSLGGLVREQFF. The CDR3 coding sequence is TGCGCCAGCAGCTTGGGGGGACTTGTAAGGGAGCAGTTCTTC.